The 5 T cell receptor beta chains below all came from one sample that was sequenced in a study of radiation and T cells in renal cell carcinoma. Time point meaning: blood 4 weeks post-SBRT, at nephrectomy. Treatment here: 15 Gy SBRT to primary tumor, nephrectomy 4 weeks later. Measured with immunoSEQ multiplex PCR; TCRdb has only the in-frame clones, and not every one. The table records 60,000 to 95,000 clones, less than 90% of them present only once. Source: blood, taken from a patient whose treatment included radiotherapy and nephrectomy. The receptors originated from a woman aged 55-69 years with renal cell carcinoma.

This clone has more than one count but fewer than ten. This rearrangement joins TRBV9 to TRBJ1-3; D is ambiguous. The CDR3 runs to 15 residues. Trimming removed 0 bases at V and 3 bases at J, with 10 bases between. The germline V gene encodes CDR1 SGDLS and CDR2 YYNGEE. CDR3 DNA sequence: TGTGCCAGCAGCGTAGTAGGAGGGATTGGAAACACCATATATTTT. Translating gives CASSVVGGIGNTIYF.

The CDR3 DNA reads as TGTGCCAGCAGCTTAAGTGGGGGGAACTACGAGCAGTACTTC. Protein product: CASSLSGGNYEQYF. The rearrangement joins TRBV7-6 to TRBJ2-7; a weak D match, TRBD2 (6 bases). V was clipped by 2 bases and J by 3 bases, with 11 bases between them. The CDR3 loop spans 14 amino acids. Looked up from germline, CDR1 is SGHVS and CDR2 is FNYEAQ. The whole variable domain, filled in from reference TRBV7-6 and TRBJ2-7, reads GAGVSQSPRYKVTKRGQDVALRCDPISGHVSLYWYRQALGQGPEFLTYFNYEAQQDKSGLPNDRFSAERPEGSISTLTIQRTEQRDSAMYRCASSLSGGNYEQYFGPGTRLTVT.

The rearrangement uses TRBV2 and TRBJ1-2, with TRBD1 as a possible D gene (5 bases). Per germline, CDR1 SNHLY and CDR2 FYNNEI. CDR3 length: 14 residues. V lost 6 bases, J lost 5 bases, and 16 bases lay in between. CDR3 residues: CASSPSDIPYGYTF. In DNA, the CDR3 is TGTGCCAGCAGCCCATCGGACATCCCTTATGGCTACACCTTC.

The chain combines TRBV19 with TRBJ2-5; D possibly corresponds to TRBD1 (8 bases). CDR3 length: 15 amino acids. Germline lookup yields CDR1 LNHDA and CDR2 SQIVND (reference sequence). Between the trimmed V and J ends, which lost 6 bases and 2 bases, there was a span of 16 bases. Written as DNA, the CDR3 is TGTGCCAGTAGCCGGACAGGGAGGGAGCAAGAGACCCAGTACTTC. It encodes CASSRTGREQETQYF.

The J gene is TRBJ2-3, the V gene TRBV29-1; D not certain. CDR3 length: 13 amino acids. In germline, CDR1 is SQVTM, CDR2 ANQGSEA. V was clipped by 4 bases and J by 4 bases, with 12 bases between them. The CDR3 is CSVGIEGPDTQYF. CDR3 bases: TGCAGCGTTGGGATCGAAGGGCCAGATACGCAGTATTTT.